Only one count was recorded for the clone carrying this T cell receptor beta chain. Enrolled during active infection, Seattle patients were then followed longitudinally. As processed by the authors: Counts of nucleated cells, estimated from reference gene primer amplification, were obtained. Libraries were prepared by immunoSEQ multiplex PCR; TCRdb keeps only in-frame clonotypes and omits some of them. V and J calls plus clone size are reproduced from that table; the DNA served to infer D and trimming. The table includes tens of thousands of clones, around nine tenths detected once. V trimming: 5 bases; J trimming: 2 bases; junction bases outside the gene matches: 7. CDR1 and CDR2 (germline): SGHAT, FQDESV (reference sequence). CDR3 length equals 15 residues. This record comes from a study of blood T cell repertoires in COVID-19. Study background: The origin of the acute and convalescent COVID-19 samples was the United States, Italy and Spain. T cells, B-cell-depleted T cells, or PBMCs supplied cDNA or gDNA.

This clonotype was obtained from a man aged 55 to 70 with COVID-19, enrolled during active disease. Sequences were obtained from peripheral blood. The chain employs TRBV11-1 and TRBJ2-7; 9 bases match TRBD2. CDR3 loop: CASSGRTSVAYEQYF. The DNA for the CDR3 is TGTGCCAGCAGCGGACGGACTAGCGTAGCCTACGAGCAGTACTTC.